A selection of T cell receptor beta chains follows, all from one sample in a study of cytomegalovirus exposure and HLA in healthy donors. Assay: immunoSEQ multiplex PCR; the TCRdb copy retains only in-frame clones and omits some. The sample has approximately 160,000 clones; almost 80% are singletons. Sample: PBMCs. The receptor set was obtained from a man between 18 and 35 years old in good health and CMV-seropositive. Both conserved end residues are part of each CDR3. D genes are given only for firm matches. Clone sizes are given selectively: once, few, many, or a class where the clone is expanded.

V	J	size	D	CDR3	DNA
TRBV14	TRBJ2-6	.	TRBD1	CASSQLGTGVGNVLTF	TGTGCCAGCAGCCAACTCGGGACAGGGGTTGGCAACGTCCTGACTTTC
TRBV2	TRBJ2-2	.	TRBD2	CASRMSGGSNTGELFF	TGTGCCAGCAGGATGTCGGGGGGTTCGAACACCGGGGAGCTGTTTTTT
TRBV5-1	TRBJ1-1	.	.	CASSLDGVSFTEAFF	TGCGCCAGCAGCTTGGACGGGGTTTCATTCACTGAAGCTTTCTTT
TRBV19	TRBJ2-1	once	.	CASTSRGFKGNEQFF	TGTGCCAGTACTTCTAGGGGGTTTAAGGGCAATGAGCAGTTCTTC
TRBV4-1	TRBJ1-2	.	TRBD1	CASSQPGTDGYTF	TGCGCCAGCAGCCAACCAGGGACAGATGGCTACACCTTC
TRBV5-1	TRBJ2-1	.	TRBD1	CASSTAARGRYNEQFF	TGCGCCAGCAGCACGGCGGCCAGGGGGCGATACAATGAGCAGTTCTTC
TRBV29-1	TRBJ1-1	.	TRBD1	CSVEGDSMNTEAFF	TGCAGCGTTGAGGGGGACAGTATGAACACTGAAGCTTTCTTT
TRBV6-1	TRBJ1-1	.	TRBD1	CASSEAGTGNTEAFF	TGTGCCAGCAGTGAGGCCGGGACAGGGAACACTGAAGCTTTCTTT
TRBV5-1	TRBJ2-7	.	.	CASSTFKKDSEQYF	TGCGCCAGCAGCACTTTTAAAAAGGACTCCGAGCAGTACTTC
TRBV13	TRBJ1-1	.	.	CASSLRTPGAFF	TGTGCCAGCAGCTTGCGGACACCTGGGGCTTTCTTT
TRBV29-1	TRBJ1-1	.	.	CSVVTGYAEAFF	TGCAGCGTTGTTACCGGGTACGCTGAAGCTTTCTTT
TRBV4-3	TRBJ2-7	.	TRBD2	CASSQDRRGLAGAGQYF	TGCGCCAGCAGCCAAGATCGGCGAGGACTAGCGGGAGCCGGGCAGTACTTC
TRBV2	TRBJ2-7	.	.	CASSRPGAYEQYF	TGTGCCAGCAGTAGGCCCGGAGCCTACGAGCAGTACTTC
TRBV11-2	TRBJ2-1	.	.	CASSPNPNNNEQFF	TGTGCCAGCAGCCCAAATCCTAATAACAATGAGCAGTTCTTC
TRBV18	TRBJ2-7	.	.	CASSPTSGGFSYEQYF	TGTGCCAGCTCACCGACTAGTGGGGGTTTCTCCTACGAGCAGTACTTC
TRBV28	TRBJ1-1	few	.	CASSPPNRGEAFF	TGTGCCAGCAGTCCCCCCAACCGGGGGGAAGCTTTCTTT
TRBV27	TRBJ2-5	.	TRBD2	CASRPLAGGEVLGETQYF	TGTGCCAGCAGACCCTTAGCGGGAGGGGAGGTGTTGGGAGAGACCCAGTACTTC